Each of the 9 T cell receptor beta chains below was sequenced from the same sample in a study of OX40 agonist ivuxolimab in advanced cancers. TCRdb keeps only in-frame clones here, not all; method: immunoSEQ multiplex PCR. Of tens of thousands of clones in the sample, around 90% were seen once. The starting material was CD4+ or CD8+ T cells sorted from blood, obtained in a trial of the OX40 agonist ivuxolimab. The receptors were gathered from an adult with an advanced solid tumor such as melanoma, head and neck, liver or kidney cancer.

This clone appeared a few times. The chain recombines TRBV2 with TRBJ1-1; the D is unclear. The CDR3 consists of 11 residues. V gave up 7 bases and J gave up 0 bases, with 3 bases separating them. Per the germline V gene, CDR1 is SNHLY and CDR2 is FYNNEI. CDR3: CASIMNTEAFF. The CDR3 DNA is TGTGCCAGCATCATGAACACTGAAGCTTTCTTT.

V and J are TRBV6-5 and TRBJ2-2; 9 bases match TRBD2. V dropped 7 bases and J dropped 6; count of bases not matched to a gene: 6. This CDR3 is built from 14 residues. Germline V gives CDR1 MNHEY, CDR2 SVGAGI. The CDR3 DNA reads TGTGCCAGCATGGGCGGGGGGGCCCCCGGGGAGCTGTTTTTT. Protein sequence: CASMGGGAPGELFF.

The chain has TRBV6-5 and TRBJ1-6; no definite D call. V lost 2 bases to trimming and J lost 10 bases, with 9 bases between them. CDR3 length equals 13 residues. Per germline, CDR1 MNHEY and CDR2 SVGAGI. The CDR3 DNA sequence: TGTGCCAGCAGTTACGGTGGGAGCTCACCCCTCCACTTT. Its protein product is CASSYGGSSPLHF.

The chain joins TRBV6-5 to TRBJ2-7; tentatively, D is TRBD1 or TRBD2 (5 bases each). Germline assignment: CDR1 MNHEY and CDR2 SVGAGI. The CDR3 sequence is 12 residues long. V gave up 6 bases and J gave up 3 bases, with 9 bases separating them. The CDR3: CASSPGSYEQYF. The CDR3 DNA reads TGTGCCAGCAGCCCAGGGAGCTACGAGCAGTACTTC.

The chain uses TRBV25-1 and TRBJ2-5; 8 bases are a match to TRBD1. V gave up 3 bases and J gave up 3 bases; unmatched junction bases: 12. The CDR3 extends over 17 amino acids. Germline-derived CDR1 and CDR2 are MGHDK and SYGVNS. CDR3 in DNA: TGTGCCAGCAGTGACCCCGCCACCGGGACAGGCGAAGAGACCCAGTACTTC. Translation gives CASSDPATGTGEETQYF.

V gene TRBV27 combines with J gene TRBJ2-5, with D perhaps TRBD1 (6 bases). Germline loops: CDR1 MNHEY, CDR2 SMNVEV (reference sequence). This CDR3 has 15 residues. V was cut by 6 bases and J by 5 bases, with 19 bases left in between. The CDR3 here is CASRGGDRMEETQYF. Written as DNA, the CDR3 is TGTGCCAGCAGAGGAGGTGACAGGATGGAGGAGACCCAGTACTTC.

CDR3 DNA: TGCGCCAGCTCACCCGGGGTCGATAATTCACCCCTCCACTTT. Amino acid sequence: CASSPGVDNSPLHF. This chain joins TRBV4-1 and TRBJ1-6; D ambiguous. CDR1 is MGHRA, CDR2 YSYEKL, per germline. CDR3 length equals 14 residues. V shed 8 bases and J shed 5 bases, with 13 bases lying between them.

This chain uses TRBV19 with TRBJ2-5; TRBD2 is a possible D gene (5 bases). There are 14 residues in the CDR3. Germline lookup yields CDR1 LNHDA and CDR2 SQIVND (reference sequence). V shed 0 bases and J shed 5 bases, with 10 bases lying between them. The CDR3 is CASSIDTRRETQYF. The CDR3 DNA reads TGTGCCAGTAGTATAGATACTCGGAGGGAGACCCAGTACTTC. Variable domain in full (rest from reference TRBV19 and TRBJ2-5): DGGITQSPKYLFRKEGQNVTLSCEQNLNHDAMYWYRQDPGQGLRLIYYSQIVNDFQKGDIAEGYSVSREKKESFPLTVTSAQKNPTAFYLCASSIDTRRETQYFGPGTRLLVL.

V and J are TRBV7-7 and TRBJ2-7; 10 positions match TRBD2. The CDR3 totals 15 residues. Per the germline V gene, CDR1 is SSHAT and CDR2 is FNYEAQ (reference sequence). Trimming took 3 bases from V and 4 from J; bases not matched to a gene: 6. The CDR3 DNA reads as TGTGCCAGCAGCTTGGCTAGCGGGGGAGAGTACGAGCAGTACTTC. It codes for CASSLASGGEYEQYF. The full variable domain, completed using reference TRBV7-7 and TRBJ2-7, is GAGVSQSPRYKVTKRGQDVTLRCDPISSHATLYWYQQALGQGPEFLTYFNYEAQPDKSGLPSDRFSAERPEGSISTLTIQRTEQRDSAMYRCASSLASGGEYEQYFGPGTRLTVT.